The present TCR beta chain was sequenced within a study of CD8+ T cells in alopecia areata. The CDR3 contains 12 residues. The germline gives CDR1 GTSNPN, CDR2 SVGIG (reference sequence). V was cut by 1 base and J by 3 bases, with 7 bases left in between. cDNA serving as the sequencing template came from extracted, reverse transcribed RNA. Data came from immunoSEQ multiplex PCR; TCRdb stores just in-frame clones and leaves some out. Of around 200,000 clones in the sample, around three fifths were seen once. Treatment: oral pan-JAK inhibitor, 5-10 mg twice daily. It was from PBMCs that CD4+ and CD8+ T cells were sorted.

This chain joins TRBV30 and TRBJ2-7; D not resolved. Specimen: CD8+ T cells sorted from blood, collected at week 24, from a patient treated with tofacitinib. This receptor was obtained from a human donor with alopecia areata. The CDR3 is CAWSEVLYEQYF. The CDR3 region has the DNA TGTGCCTGGAGTGAAGTCCTCTACGAGCAGTACTTC.